These 15 T cell receptor beta chains were sequenced from one sample in a study of liver allograft versus peripheral blood T cells. Looking at the study overall: T cell receptor repertoires in transplanted livers were compared with those in recipients' peripheral blood.

TCRdb processed the reads anew with MiXCR; each CDR3 protein has one entry. This table holds several thousand distinct CDR3 sequences, roughly 15% found once. These receptors all come from a human patient who had a liver transplant. The graft donor may have contributed some T cells.

This clonotype occurred a few times. Here the CDR3 reads CASRQGGDQPQHF. In DNA form, the CDR3 reads TGTGCCAGCAGACAGGGGGGCGATCAGCCCCAGCATTTT. This chain connects TRBV28 to TRBJ1-5, with 8 bases lining up with TRBD1. Germline lookup yields CDR1 MDHEN and CDR2 SYDVKM. This CDR3 is built from 13 residues. Trimming cost V 6 bases and J 5 bases; bases outside gene matches: 3.

The V gene is TRBV3-1, the J gene TRBJ2-7, with D uncertain. This CDR3 has 14 residues. Germline values: CDR1 LGHDT, CDR2 YNNKEL (reference sequence). The V gene lost 5 bases and the J gene lost 3 bases, with 14 bases spanning the gap. CDR3 DNA sequence: TGTGCCAGCAGCAAAAGAACTTCCAGCTACGAGCAGTACTTC. Translation gives CASSKRTSSYEQYF.

This clonotype was seen ten or more times. This chain connects TRBV19 to TRBJ2-7; a weak D match, TRBD2 (6 bases). CDR1 and CDR2 from the germline V gene are LNHDA and SQIVND (reference sequence). CDR3 size: 12 residues. V was shortened by 4 bases and J by 4 bases, with 8 bases between the two germline ends. The CDR3 here is CASSRLGYEQYF. The CDR3 nucleotides are TGTGCCAGTAGTAGACTAGGATACGAGCAGTACTTC.

As concerns this clonotype: A read error may produce the germline difference seen at one junction end. This chain uses TRBV18 with TRBJ2-7, with TRBD1 matching 9 bases. The CDR3 has 14 amino acids. Germline V CDR1 and CDR2: KGHSH, LQKENI. CDR3 coding DNA: TGTGCCAGCTCTCCACCGGGACAGGGAGGCGAGCAGTACTTC. This gives the protein CASSPPGQGGEQYF.

This clonotype was seen repeatedly, ten times or more. The chain couples TRBV9 to TRBJ1-5; TRBD1 matches 8 bases. Germline assignment: CDR1 SGDLS and CDR2 YYNGEE. V shed 5 bases, J shed 4 bases, and the junction held 2 bases outside the gene matches. This CDR3 spans 13 amino acids. The DNA for the CDR3 is TGTGCCAGCAGTCGACAGGGGAATCAGCCCCAGCATTTT. Translated, it gives CASSRQGNQPQHF.

Many counts were recorded for this clonotype. The V gene is TRBV5-6, the J gene TRBJ2-7; TRBD2 agrees at 7 bases. This CDR3 has 16 residues. V was pared by 4 bases and J by 0 bases, with 10 bases of the junction left unmatched. Germline CDR1 reads SGHDT; CDR2 reads YYEEEE. CDR3 residues: CASSLGGTLSSYEQYF. CDR3 nucleotide sequence: TGTGCCAGCAGCCTGGGGGGGACTCTGAGCTCCTACGAGCAGTACTTC.

Judged by abundance, this clonotype is medium-sized. This chain connects TRBV10-3 to TRBJ1-1; D call uncertain. The CDR3 is made up of 14 amino acids. V was trimmed by 2 bases and J by 1 base, leaving 8 bases between them. Germline V gene lookup returns CDR1 ENHRY and CDR2 SYGVKD. The CDR3 bases are TGTGCCATCAGTGAGAATCCGGGGAACACTGAAGCTTTCTTT. Encoded protein: CAISENPGNTEAFF.

This clonotype was recorded many times. The chain joins TRBV7-2 to TRBJ2-4; D may match TRBD1 or TRBD2 (5 bases each). The CDR3 runs 17 residues. Germline lookup yields CDR1 SGHTA and CDR2 FQGNSA. The V end was cut by 5 bases, the J end by 0 bases, with 17 bases between. In DNA form, the CDR3 reads TGTGCCAGCAGCCACTGGGCGATGGGGGTAGCCAAAAACATTCAGTACTTC. This gives the protein CASSHWAMGVAKNIQYF.

This chain connects TRBV20-1 to TRBJ2-3; 9 nucleotides line up with TRBD2. The CDR3 runs 15 residues. Germline CDR1 and CDR2: DFQATT and SNEGSKA (reference sequence). Trimming took 5 bases from V and 4 from J; bases not matched to a gene: 10. CDR3 nucleotide sequence: TGCAGTGCTTCTAGGCGGGAGGGTGAAGCAGATACGCAGTATTTT. Residues: CSASRREGEADTQYF.

V gene TRBV25-1 combines with J gene TRBJ1-1, with D possibly being TRBD1 (6 bases). The V end lost 6 bases, the J end lost 1 base, and 9 bases lay between the germline ends. Per the germline V gene, CDR1 is MGHDK and CDR2 is SYGVNS. This CDR3 comprises 13 residues. The CDR3 nucleotides are TGTGCCAGCAGAAGCAGGGGGAACACTGAAGCTTTCTTT. Protein sequence: CASRSRGNTEAFF.

This clonotype rates as medium-sized (0.01 to 0.1%). This rearrangement joins TRBV19 to TRBJ2-1, with TRBD2 matching over 7 bases. Trimming cost V 5 bases and J 6 bases; bases outside gene matches: 13. Germline V lookup: CDR1 LNHDA, CDR2 SQIVND (reference sequence). The CDR3 length is 16 residues. CDR3 residues: CASSSRWRGSSNEQFF. The DNA for the CDR3 is TGTGCCAGTAGTTCAAGGTGGCGCGGGAGTTCCAATGAGCAGTTCTTC.

This rearrangement joins TRBV2 to TRBJ2-2; D unresolved. V lost 6 bases, J lost 3 bases, and 11 bases lay in between. Per the germline V gene, CDR1 is SNHLY and CDR2 is FYNNEI. The CDR3 is 14 amino acids. The CDR3 is CASRTAPDTGELFF. CDR3 in DNA: TGTGCCAGCAGGACGGCACCCGACACCGGGGAGCTGTTTTTT.

This clonotype has ten or more counts. The V and J genes are TRBV6-6 and TRBJ2-5, with no clear D. CDR3 length equals 14 residues. Germline V CDR1 and CDR2: MNHNY, SVGAGI (reference sequence). V was shortened by 2 bases and J by 5 bases, with 12 bases between the two germline ends. This chain's CDR3 is CASSYPSNGETQYF. DNA of the CDR3: TGTGCCAGCAGTTACCCCAGCAACGGGGAGACCCAGTACTTC.

This clonotype is categorized as medium-sized. J is TRBJ1-3 and V is TRBV19; D is ambiguous. The CDR3 runs to 13 residues. V was trimmed by 9 bases and J by 0 bases, leaving 9 bases between them. Germline values: CDR1 LNHDA, CDR2 SQIVND (reference sequence). CDR3 in amino acids: CASERSSGNTIYF. The CDR3 DNA sequence: TGTGCCAGCGAGAGGTCCTCTGGAAACACCATATATTTT.

The rearrangement links TRBV20-1 to TRBJ1-5, with D tentatively TRBD1 (5 bases). V was pared by 3 bases and J by 5 bases, with 11 bases between. The CDR3 has 13 residues. Germline V gene lookup returns CDR1 DFQATT and CDR2 SNEGSKA (reference sequence). This CDR3 is CSARRQGDQPQHF. CDR3 sequence (DNA): TGCAGTGCTAGGAGGCAGGGCGATCAGCCCCAGCATTTT.